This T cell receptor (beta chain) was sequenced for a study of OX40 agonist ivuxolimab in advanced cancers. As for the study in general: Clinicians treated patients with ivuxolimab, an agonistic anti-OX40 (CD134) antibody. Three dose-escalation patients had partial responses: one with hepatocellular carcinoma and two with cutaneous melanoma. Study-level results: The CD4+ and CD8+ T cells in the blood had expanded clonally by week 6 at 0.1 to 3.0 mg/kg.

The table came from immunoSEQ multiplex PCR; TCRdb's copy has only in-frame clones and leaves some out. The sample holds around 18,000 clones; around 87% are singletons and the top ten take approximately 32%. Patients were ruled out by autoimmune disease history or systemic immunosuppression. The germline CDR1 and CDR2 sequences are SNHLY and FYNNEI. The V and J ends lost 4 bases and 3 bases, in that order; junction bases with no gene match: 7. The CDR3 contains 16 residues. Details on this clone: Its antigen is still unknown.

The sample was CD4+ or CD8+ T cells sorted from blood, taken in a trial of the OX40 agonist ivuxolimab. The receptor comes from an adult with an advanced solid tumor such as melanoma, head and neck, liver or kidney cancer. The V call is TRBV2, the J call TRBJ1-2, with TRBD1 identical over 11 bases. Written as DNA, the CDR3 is TGTGCCAGCAGTGCCACCGGGACAGGGGGTTACTATGGCTACACCTTC. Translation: CASSATGTGGYYGYTF.